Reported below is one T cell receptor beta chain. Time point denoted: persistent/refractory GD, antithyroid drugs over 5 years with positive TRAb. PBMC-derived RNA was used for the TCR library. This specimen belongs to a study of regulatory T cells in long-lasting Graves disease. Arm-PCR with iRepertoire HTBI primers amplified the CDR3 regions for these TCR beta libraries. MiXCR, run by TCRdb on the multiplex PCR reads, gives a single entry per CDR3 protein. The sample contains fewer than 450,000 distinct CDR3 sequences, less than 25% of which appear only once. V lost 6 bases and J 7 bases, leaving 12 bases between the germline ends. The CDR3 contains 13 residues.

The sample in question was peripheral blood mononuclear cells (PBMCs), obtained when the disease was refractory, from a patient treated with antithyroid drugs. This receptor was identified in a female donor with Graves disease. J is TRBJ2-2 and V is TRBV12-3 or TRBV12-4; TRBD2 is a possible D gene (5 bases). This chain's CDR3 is CASSPWAGGELFF. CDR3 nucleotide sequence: TGTGCCAGCAGCCCATGGGCGGGCGGGGAGCTGTTTTTT.